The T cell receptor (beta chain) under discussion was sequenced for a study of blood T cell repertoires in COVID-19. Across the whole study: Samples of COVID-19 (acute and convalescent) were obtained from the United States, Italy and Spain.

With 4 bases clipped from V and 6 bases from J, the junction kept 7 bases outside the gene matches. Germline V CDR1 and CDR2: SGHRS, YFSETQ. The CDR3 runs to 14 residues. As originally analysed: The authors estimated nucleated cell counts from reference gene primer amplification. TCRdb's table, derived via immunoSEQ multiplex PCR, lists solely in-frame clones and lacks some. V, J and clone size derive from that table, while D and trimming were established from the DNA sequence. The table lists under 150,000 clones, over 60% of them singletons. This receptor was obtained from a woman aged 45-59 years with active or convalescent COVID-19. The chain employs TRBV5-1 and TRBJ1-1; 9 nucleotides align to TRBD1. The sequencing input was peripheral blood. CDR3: CASSQRDREAEAFF. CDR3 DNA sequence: TGCGCCAGCAGCCAACGGGACAGGGAGGCTGAAGCTTTCTTT.